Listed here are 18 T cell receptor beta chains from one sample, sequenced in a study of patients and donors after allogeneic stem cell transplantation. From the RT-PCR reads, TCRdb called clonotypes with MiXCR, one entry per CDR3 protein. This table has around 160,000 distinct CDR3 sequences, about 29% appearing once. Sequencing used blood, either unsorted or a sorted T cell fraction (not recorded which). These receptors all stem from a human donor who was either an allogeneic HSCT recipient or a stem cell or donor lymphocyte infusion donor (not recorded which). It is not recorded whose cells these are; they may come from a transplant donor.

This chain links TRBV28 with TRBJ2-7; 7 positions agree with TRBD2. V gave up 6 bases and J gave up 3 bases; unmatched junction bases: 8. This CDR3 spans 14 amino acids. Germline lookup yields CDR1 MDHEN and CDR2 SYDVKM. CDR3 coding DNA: TGTGCCAGCAGATCTAGCGGAACGGTCTACGAGCAGTACTTC. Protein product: CASRSSGTVYEQYF.

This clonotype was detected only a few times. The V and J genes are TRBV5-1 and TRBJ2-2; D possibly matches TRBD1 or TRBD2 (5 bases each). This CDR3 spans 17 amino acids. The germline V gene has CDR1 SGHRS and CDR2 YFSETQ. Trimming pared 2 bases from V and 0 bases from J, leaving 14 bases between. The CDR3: CASSFPRGQTNTGELFF. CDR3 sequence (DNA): TGCGCCAGCAGCTTCCCGAGGGGTCAGACGAACACCGGGGAGCTGTTTTTT.

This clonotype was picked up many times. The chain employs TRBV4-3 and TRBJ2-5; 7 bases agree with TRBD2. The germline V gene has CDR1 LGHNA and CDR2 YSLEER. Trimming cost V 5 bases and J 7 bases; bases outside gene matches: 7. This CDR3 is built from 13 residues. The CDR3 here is CASSSKRGTTQYF. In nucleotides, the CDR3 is TGCGCCAGCAGCTCGAAGCGGGGAACGACCCAGTACTTC.

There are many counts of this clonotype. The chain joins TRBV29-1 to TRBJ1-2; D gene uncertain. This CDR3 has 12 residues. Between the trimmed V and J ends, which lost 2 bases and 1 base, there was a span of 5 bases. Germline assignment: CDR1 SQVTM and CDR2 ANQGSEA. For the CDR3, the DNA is TGCAGCGTTGAAAGAGATAACTATGGCTACACCTTC. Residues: CSVERDNYGYTF.

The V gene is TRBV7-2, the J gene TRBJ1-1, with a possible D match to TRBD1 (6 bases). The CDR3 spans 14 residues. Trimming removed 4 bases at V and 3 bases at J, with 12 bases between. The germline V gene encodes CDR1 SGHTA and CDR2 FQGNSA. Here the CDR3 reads CASSSYRDDTEAFF. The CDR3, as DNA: TGTGCCAGCAGCTCCTACAGGGACGACACTGAAGCTTTCTTT.

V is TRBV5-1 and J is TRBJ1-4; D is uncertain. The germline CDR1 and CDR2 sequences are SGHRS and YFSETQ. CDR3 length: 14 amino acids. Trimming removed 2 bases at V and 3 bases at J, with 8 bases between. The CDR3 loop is CASSLGKPNEKLFF. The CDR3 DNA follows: TGCGCCAGCAGCTTAGGTAAACCTAATGAAAAACTGTTTTTT. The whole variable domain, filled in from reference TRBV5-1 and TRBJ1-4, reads KAGVTQTPRYLIKTRGQQVTLSCSPISGHRSVSWYQQTPGQGLQFLFEYFSETQRNKGNFPGRFSGRQFSNSRSEMNVSTLELGDSALYLCASSLGKPNEKLFFGSGTQLSVL.

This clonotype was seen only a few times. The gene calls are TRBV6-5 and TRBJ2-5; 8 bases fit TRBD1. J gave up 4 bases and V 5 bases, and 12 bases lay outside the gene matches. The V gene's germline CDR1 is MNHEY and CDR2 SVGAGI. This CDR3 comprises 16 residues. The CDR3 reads CASSPYYRGVGETQYF. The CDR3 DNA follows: TGTGCCAGCAGTCCTTACTACAGGGGGGTTGGAGAGACCCAGTACTTC.

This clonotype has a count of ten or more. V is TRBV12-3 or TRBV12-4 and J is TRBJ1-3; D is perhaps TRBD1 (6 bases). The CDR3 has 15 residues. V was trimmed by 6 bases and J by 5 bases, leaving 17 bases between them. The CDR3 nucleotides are TGTGCCAGCAGCCCTTTTACAGGGATCAGAAACACCATATATTTT. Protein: CASSPFTGIRNTIYF.

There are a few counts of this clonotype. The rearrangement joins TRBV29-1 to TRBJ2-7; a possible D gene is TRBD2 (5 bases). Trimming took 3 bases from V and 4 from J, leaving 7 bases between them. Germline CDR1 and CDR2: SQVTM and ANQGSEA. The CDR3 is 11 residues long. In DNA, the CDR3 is TGCAGCGTTGACGGGGTGTACGAGCAGTACTTC. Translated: CSVDGVYEQYF.

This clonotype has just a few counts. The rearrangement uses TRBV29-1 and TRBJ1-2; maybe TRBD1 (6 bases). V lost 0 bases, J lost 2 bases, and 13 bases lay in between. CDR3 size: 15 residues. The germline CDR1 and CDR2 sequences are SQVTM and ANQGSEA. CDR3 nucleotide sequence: TGCAGCGTTGAAGATCTTGCAGGGGCCAACTATGGCTACACCTTC. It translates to CSVEDLAGANYGYTF.

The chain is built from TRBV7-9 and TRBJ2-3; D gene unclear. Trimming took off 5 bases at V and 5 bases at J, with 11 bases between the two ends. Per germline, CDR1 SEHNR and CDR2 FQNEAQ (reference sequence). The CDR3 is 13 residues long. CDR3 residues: CASSPRNRDTQYF. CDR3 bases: TGTGCCAGCAGCCCGAGGAACAGAGATACGCAGTATTTT.

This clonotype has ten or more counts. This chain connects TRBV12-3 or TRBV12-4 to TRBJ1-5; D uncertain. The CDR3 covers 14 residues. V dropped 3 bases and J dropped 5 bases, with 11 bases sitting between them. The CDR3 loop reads CASSFGNLYQPQHF. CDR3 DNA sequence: TGTGCCAGCAGTTTTGGGAATTTATATCAGCCCCAGCATTTT.

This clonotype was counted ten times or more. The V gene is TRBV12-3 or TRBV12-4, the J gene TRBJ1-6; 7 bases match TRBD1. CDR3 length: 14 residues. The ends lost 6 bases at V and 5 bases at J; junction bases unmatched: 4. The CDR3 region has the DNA TGTGCCAGCAGGAAGGGACAGAATAATTCACCCCTCCACTTT. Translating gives CASRKGQNNSPLHF.

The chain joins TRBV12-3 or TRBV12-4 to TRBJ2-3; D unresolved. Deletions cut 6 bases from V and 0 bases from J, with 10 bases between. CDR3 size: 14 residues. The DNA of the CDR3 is TGTGCCAGCAGACGCTCGACTAGCACAGATACGCAGTATTTT. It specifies CASRRSTSTDTQYF.

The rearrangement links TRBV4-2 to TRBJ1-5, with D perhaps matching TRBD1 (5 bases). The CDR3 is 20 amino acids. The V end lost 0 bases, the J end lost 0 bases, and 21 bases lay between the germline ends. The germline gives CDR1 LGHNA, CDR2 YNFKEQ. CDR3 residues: CASSQEAVGGASYSNQPQHF. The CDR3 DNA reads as TGTGCCAGCAGCCAAGAAGCTGTCGGGGGTGCCTCATATAGCAATCAGCCCCAGCATTTT.

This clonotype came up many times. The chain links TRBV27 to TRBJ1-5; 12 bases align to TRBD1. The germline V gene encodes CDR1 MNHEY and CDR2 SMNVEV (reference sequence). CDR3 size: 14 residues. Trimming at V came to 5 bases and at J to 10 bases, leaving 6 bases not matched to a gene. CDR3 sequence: CASSMGTGGFPQHF. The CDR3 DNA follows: TGTGCCAGCAGTATGGGGACAGGGGGCTTCCCCCAGCATTTT.

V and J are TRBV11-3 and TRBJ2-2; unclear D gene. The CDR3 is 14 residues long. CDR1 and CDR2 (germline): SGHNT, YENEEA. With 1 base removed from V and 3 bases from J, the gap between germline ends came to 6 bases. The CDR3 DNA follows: TGTGCCAGCAGCTTAGGACATTACACCGGGGAGCTGTTTTTT. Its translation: CASSLGHYTGELFF.

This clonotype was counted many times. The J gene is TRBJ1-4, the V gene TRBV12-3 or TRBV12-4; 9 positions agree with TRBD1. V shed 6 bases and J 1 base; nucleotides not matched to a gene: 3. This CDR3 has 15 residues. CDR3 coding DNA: TGTGCCAGCAGGCCGGGACAGGGAACTAATGAAAAACTGTTTTTT. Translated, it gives CASRPGQGTNEKLFF.